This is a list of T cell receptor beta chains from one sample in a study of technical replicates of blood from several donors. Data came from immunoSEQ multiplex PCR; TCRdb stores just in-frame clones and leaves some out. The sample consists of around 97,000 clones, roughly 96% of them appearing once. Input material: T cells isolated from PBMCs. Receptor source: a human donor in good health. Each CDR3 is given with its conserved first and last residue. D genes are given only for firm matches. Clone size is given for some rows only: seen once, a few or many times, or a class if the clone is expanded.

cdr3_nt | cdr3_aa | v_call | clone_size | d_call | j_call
TGCGCCAGCAGTCAACGACAGGCCGGCACAGATACGCAGTATTTT | CASSQRQAGTDTQYF | TRBV23-1 | - | - | TRBJ2-3
TGTGCCAGCAGCTTAGGGTTGAGGCAGCCCCAGCATTTT | CASSLGLRQPQHF | TRBV7-2 | - | - | TRBJ1-5
TGTGCCAGCGGAGAAACGACTAGCGCCGATGAGCAGTTCTTC | CASGETTSADEQFF | TRBV27 | - | TRBD2 | TRBJ2-1
TGTGCCAGCAGCTTAACCTCAGGGGTTGCTTTCTTT | CASSLTSGVAFF | TRBV7-3 | - | - | TRBJ1-1
TGTGCCAGCAGCCAGCCGCCAGGGGGCCTATACGAGCAGTACTTC | CASSQPPGGLYEQYF | TRBV14 | - | TRBD1 | TRBJ2-7
TGTGCCAGCAGTGAGCCTAGCGGGAGCTACAATGAGCAGTTCTTC | CASSEPSGSYNEQFF | TRBV2 | - | TRBD2 | TRBJ2-1
TGTGCCAGCAGTGAAGCGTACCAGATGGGGCGTAGTGAAGCTTTCTTT | CASSEAYQMGRSEAFF | TRBV6-1 | - | - | TRBJ1-1
TGTGCCACCGGACAGGGGAGTTCATTAGCAACTAATGAAAAACTGTTTTTT | CATGQGSSLATNEKLFF | TRBV19 | - | TRBD1 | TRBJ1-4
TGTGCCAGCAGAGGACACCTTACTTCTACGCAGTATTTT | CASRGHLTSTQYF | TRBV28 | - | - | TRBJ2-3
TGTGCCAGCAGCCTGGGGCCCTTGAACACTGAAGCTTTCTTT | CASSLGPLNTEAFF | TRBV5-6 | - | - | TRBJ1-1
TGTGCCAGCAGCGTCTCATCCCCGGGACTCCCCAGTGGCTACACCTTC | CASSVSSPGLPSGYTF | TRBV9 | - | - | TRBJ1-2
TGTGCCTGGAGTGTTATGCGGGACTACGAGCAGTACTTC | CAWSVMRDYEQYF | TRBV30 | - | - | TRBJ2-7
TGTGCCAGCAGTGACCCCGGACAGGGGGATGAAAAACTGTTTTTT | CASSDPGQGDEKLFF | TRBV6-4 | - | TRBD1 | TRBJ1-4
TGTGCCAGCAGAGGACCGGGACAGGCTCGTTTGTTGGACACTGAAGCTTTCTTT | CASRGPGQARLLDTEAFF | TRBV2 | - | TRBD1 | TRBJ1-1
TGTGCCAGCAGTTTTTATGGCAGCAATCAGCCCCAGCATTTT | CASSFYGSNQPQHF | TRBV28 | once | - | TRBJ1-5
TGCGCCAGCAGCCAAGGACTAGCGGGCTTTGAGCAGTACTTC | CASSQGLAGFEQYF | TRBV4-1 | - | TRBD2 | TRBJ2-7
TGTGTCAGCAGCCCGGAAGACTACGCCTACAATGAGCAGTTCTTC | CVSSPEDYAYNEQFF | TRBV5-6 | - | - | TRBJ2-1